These 8 T cell receptor beta chains were sequenced from one sample in a study of blood T cells in healthy people across ages (dated by TCRdb to 2014 to 2015). Preparation of the library involved 5' RACE. This sample was sequenced with an Illumina HiSeq 2500. The second PCR ran for roughly 7 to 12 cycles and used a J-beta primer mix along with a sample-barcoded 5' primer. In-frame beta chains were kept once TCRdb had trimmed the public reads at Q25 with fastp and called clones with MiXCR. Rows are unified per CDR3 protein, each entry keeping the most common DNA and genes. This sample is represented by fewer than 800,000 distinct CDR3 sequences; about 34% of them were singletons. The ten largest clones add up to roughly 15% of the sample. Material for sequencing was blood. These receptors were taken from a woman of 80 years or more in good health. Donor details come from another sample of the same person, matched by shared clones.

This chain connects TRBV5-1 to TRBJ2-7; D uncertain. Germline CDR1 SGHRS, CDR2 YFSETQ. The CDR3 is 14 amino acids. The V gene lost 0 bases and the J gene lost 2 bases, with 9 bases spanning the gap. The CDR3 here is CASSLGAAPYEQYF. The CDR3, as DNA: TGCGCCAGCAGCTTGGGAGCAGCCCCCTACGAGCAGTACTTC. Looking up the rest from reference TRBV5-1 and TRBJ2-7 gives the full variable domain: KAGVTQTPRYLIKTRGQQVTLSCSPISGHRSVSWYQQTPGQGLQFLFEYFSETQRNKGNFPGRFSGRQFSNSRSEMNVSTLELGDSALYLCASSLGAAPYEQYFGPGTRLTVT.

The gene calls are TRBV5-1 and TRBJ2-7, with D tentatively TRBD1 (5 bases). CDR1 and CDR2 (germline): SGHRS, YFSETQ. This CDR3 is 13 amino acids long. The V and J ends lost 0 bases and 7 bases respectively, with 11 bases between them. In DNA, the CDR3 is TGCGCCAGCAGCTTGGGGATAGACAGTGAGCAGTACTTC. Its protein product is CASSLGIDSEQYF.

The rearrangement links TRBV7-3 to TRBJ2-1; D tentatively reads TRBD1 or TRBD2 (5 bases each). Germline CDR1 and CDR2: SGHTA and FQGTGA. The CDR3 has 11 residues. Trimming removed 7 bases at V and 9 bases at J, with 10 bases between. DNA of the CDR3: TGTGCCAGCAATGAGGGGATTGAGCAGTTCTTC. As protein: CASNEGIEQFF.

The count of this clonotype is one. This rearrangement joins TRBV4-3 to TRBJ2-1, with 9 bases matching TRBD2. Germline CDR1 is LGHNA and CDR2 is YSLEER. The length of the CDR3 is 17 residues. J was trimmed by 2 bases and V by 1 base; bases with no gene match: 6. For the CDR3, the DNA is TGCGCCAGCAGCCAAGTCGGCGGGGGGGTAACCTACAATGAGCAGTTCTTC. Translating gives CASSQVGGGVTYNEQFF.

The V call is TRBV5-5, the J call TRBJ1-2; D may be TRBD1 (5 bases). The V end was cut by 1 base, the J end by 4 bases, with 14 bases between. This CDR3 is built from 15 residues. Per germline, CDR1 SGHKS and CDR2 YYEKEE (reference sequence). The CDR3 nucleotides read TGTGCCAGCAGCTTGACGGGGCGGGAAGGCTATGGCTACACCTTC. It encodes CASSLTGREGYGYTF.

The table lists this clonotype with many counts. The chain employs TRBV6-2 or TRBV6-3 and TRBJ1-1; no clear D gene. The germline V gene has CDR1 MNHEY and CDR2 SVGEGT. This CDR3 has 16 amino acids. V gave up 0 bases and J gave up 1 base, with 12 bases separating them. DNA of the CDR3: TGTGCCAGCAGTTACTCAGTTCGGGGTCGGAACACTGAAGCTTTCTTT. Its translation is CASSYSVRGRNTEAFF.

The V and J genes are TRBV20-1 and TRBJ2-3; D is ambiguous. Deletions cut 8 bases from V and 2 bases from J, with 8 bases between. The CDR3 spans 11 residues. Germline CDR1 is DFQATT and CDR2 is SNEGSKA (reference sequence). The CDR3 DNA sequence: TGCAGTACCTACATCACAGATACGCAGTATTTT. This sequence encodes CSTYITDTQYF.

The chain joins TRBV6-5 to TRBJ2-1; 12 bases align to TRBD2. V shed 0 bases, J shed 0 bases, and the junction held 6 bases outside the gene matches. The CDR3 totals 19 residues. Germline lookup yields CDR1 MNHEY and CDR2 SVGAGI. The CDR3 DNA reads as TGTGCCAGCAGTTACTCCCGAGGACTAGCGGGGAGCTCCTACAATGAGCAGTTCTTC. This translates into CASSYSRGLAGSSYNEQFF.